This T cell receptor (beta chain) was retrieved from a study of shared clonotypes between healthy human individuals. Study overall: Every donor yielded three CD4 naive, three CD4 memory, two CD8 naive and one CD8 memory plate. Study-level findings and limits: Memory subsets had estimated richness that was generally smaller than that of naive subsets.

The CDR3 extends over 13 amino acids. Trimming pared 2 bases from V and 7 bases from J, leaving 9 bases between. With regard to this clone: Its target is unknown.

The donors were adults (healthy and HIV-negative) with no recent acute infections or vaccinations. Both CD45RO+ cells and CCR7-negative CD45RA+ TemRA cells were combined to make up CD8 memory. Repertoires were generated with immunoSEQ multiplex PCR, while TCRdb's copy carries only in-frame clones and drops some. Here the sample spans 600,000 to 750,000 clones, about 90% being singletons. This TCR was sampled from a man aged 18 to 30 in good health. Some clones in this sample may be carry-over from other donors' samples. The J gene is TRBJ1-5, the V gene TRBV23-1; D not certain. TRBV23-1 is an ORF, with its function uncertain. The sequencing sample was made of memory CD8+ T cells from PBMCs. Regarding subset: CD45RO+ cells pooled with CCR7-negative TemRA cells. For the CDR3, the DNA is TGCGCCAGCAGTCAAGTGCGAAGGCAGCCCCAGCATTTT. This gives the protein CASSQVRRQPQHF.